A single sample gave rise to the 18 T cell receptor beta chains below, sequenced in a study of T cells in Graves' hyperthyroidism and ophthalmopathy. Researchers took RNA transcripts and amplified the TCR beta CDR3 regions from them. The TCR CDR3 was amplified in a first-round RT-PCR using the HTBI primer set. TCRdb fed the multiplex PCR reads into MiXCR, producing one record per CDR3 protein. The sample holds 250,000 to 300,000 distinct CDR3 sequences, 15% to 20% seen once. Sequenced material: blood. These TCRs come from a man between 45 and 60 years old with Graves' ophthalmopathy.

This clonotype was counted only a few times. The rearrangement links TRBV28 to TRBJ1-6; possible D gene TRBD1, 5 bases. Between the trimmed V and J ends, which lost 5 bases and 4 bases, there was a span of 12 bases. This CDR3 is built from 15 residues. The germline V gene has CDR1 MDHEN and CDR2 SYDVKM. The CDR3 reads CASSPQGEYNSPLHF. The DNA of the CDR3 is TGTGCCAGCAGTCCCCAGGGCGAGTATAATTCACCCCTCCACTTT.

This clonotype occurred many times. V gene TRBV20-1 combines with J gene TRBJ1-1; 9 positions match TRBD1. CDR1 and CDR2 from the germline V gene are DFQATT and SNEGSKA (reference sequence). The CDR3 contains 16 residues. J lost 5 bases, V lost 0 bases, and 10 bases had no gene match. The CDR3 coding sequence is TGCAGTGCTAGAGATAGGGGACAGGGACGCTTTACTGAAGCTTTCTTT. This gives the protein CSARDRGQGRFTEAFF.

The CDR3 nucleotides are TGTGCCAGCAGTGTAAGACAGGGGGAAGGACAGCCCCAGCATTTT. The encoded protein is CASSVRQGEGQPQHF. The genes are TRBV6-1 and TRBJ1-5; 9 bases match TRBD1. In germline, CDR1 is MNHNS, CDR2 SASEGT. There are 15 residues in the CDR3. The V segment lost 4 bases and the J segment 7 bases; nucleotides outside the gene matches: 8.

This clonotype showed up many times. This rearrangement joins TRBV27 to TRBJ2-5; D is ambiguous. CDR3 length: 13 residues. The V gene's germline CDR1 is MNHEY and CDR2 SMNVEV (reference sequence). V was pared by 4 bases and J by 2 bases, with 8 bases between. In DNA, the CDR3 is TGTGCCAGCAGTTCGGCGGAACAAGAGACCCAGTACTTC. It translates to CASSSAEQETQYF.

Ten or more counts support this clonotype. The chain carries TRBV7-9 and TRBJ2-1; D may be TRBD2 (6 bases). This CDR3 has 17 residues. Germline lookup yields CDR1 SEHNR and CDR2 FQNEAQ (reference sequence). The germline V and J ends were trimmed by 5 bases and 4 bases, with 21 bases remaining between them. The CDR3 DNA is TGTGCCAGCAGCGCAAGCCCGGGACGGGGGATTTACAATGAGCAGTTCTTC. It is translated as CASSASPGRGIYNEQFF.

This clonotype was seen many times. This chain joins TRBV5-1 and TRBJ1-4; 9 bases align to TRBD1. Germline CDR1 reads SGHRS; CDR2 reads YFSETQ. Trimming took 3 bases from V and 4 from J; bases not matched to a gene: 1. The CDR3 is 14 residues long. The CDR3: CASSSGQGNEKLFF. As DNA, the CDR3 is TGCGCCAGCAGCTCGGGACAGGGTAATGAAAAACTGTTTTTT. Full variable domain (rest looked up from reference TRBV5-1 and TRBJ1-4): KAGVTQTPRYLIKTRGQQVTLSCSPISGHRSVSWYQQTPGQGLQFLFEYFSETQRNKGNFPGRFSGRQFSNSRSEMNVSTLELGDSALYLCASSSGQGNEKLFFGSGTQLSVL.

This clonotype was recorded at least ten times. The chain employs TRBV20-1 and TRBJ2-1; D unresolved. The CDR3 has 10 residues. The germline V gene has CDR1 DFQATT and CDR2 SNEGSKA (reference sequence). The CDR3 loop is CSLGADEQFF. CDR3 sequence (DNA): TGCAGCCTGGGCGCGGACGAGCAGTTCTTC.

This clonotype was found many times. The chain couples TRBV30 to TRBJ1-2; no firm D call. The V gene lost 2 bases and the J gene lost 0 bases, with 10 bases spanning the gap. The CDR3 sequence is 14 residues long. Germline V lookup: CDR1 GTSNPN, CDR2 SVGIG (reference sequence). CDR3 bases: TGTGCCTGGAGTATATCGTCCTCTAACTATGGCTACACCTTC. This encodes CAWSISSSNYGYTF.

This clonotype appeared a few times. The chain joins TRBV2 to TRBJ2-2, with 10 bases lining up with TRBD1. The length of the CDR3 is 14 residues. The trim removed 9 bases at V and 5 bases at J, leaving 6 bases unmatched. Germline V gene sequence: CDR1 SNHLY, CDR2 FYNNEI. The DNA of the CDR3 is TGTGCCAGGGCTGGGACAGGGGAAACCGGGGAGCTGTTTTTT. This gives the protein CARAGTGETGELFF.

This clonotype was seen only a few times. The chain links TRBV4-2 to TRBJ2-1; 8 positions match TRBD2. V lost 1 base and J lost 10; bases outside the gene matches: 6. Germline-derived CDR1 and CDR2 are LGHNA and YNFKEQ. The CDR3 is made up of 14 amino acids. Here the CDR3 reads CASSQGSGIGEQFF. CDR3 coding DNA: TGTGCCAGCAGCCAAGGTAGCGGGATAGGAGAGCAGTTCTTC.

This clonotype occurred a few times. The J gene is TRBJ2-2, the V gene TRBV11-2; no firm D call. Germline V gene lookup returns CDR1 SGHAT and CDR2 FQNNGV. The V end was cut by 5 bases, the J end by 5 bases, with 6 bases between. The CDR3 has 12 residues. CDR3 coding DNA: TGTGCCAGCAGCGCCGGAACCGGGGAGCTGTTTTTT. Amino acids: CASSAGTGELFF.

The chain links TRBV12-3 or TRBV12-4 to TRBJ2-1, with 7 bases matching TRBD1. The V segment lost 4 bases and the J segment 4 bases; nucleotides outside the gene matches: 4. The CDR3 contains 14 residues. DNA of the CDR3: TGTGCCAGCAGTTGGACAGGAGAATACAATGAGCAGTTCTTC. Translated, it gives CASSWTGEYNEQFF.

This clonotype has just a few counts. The rearrangement joins TRBV11-3 to TRBJ1-4, with D possibly being TRBD1 (6 bases). CDR3 length: 19 residues. V gave up 0 bases and J gave up 3 bases, with 20 bases separating them. Per germline, CDR1 SGHNT and CDR2 YENEEA. The chain's CDR3 is CASSLERGAALDANEKLFF. As DNA, the CDR3 is TGTGCCAGCAGCTTAGAGCGGGGGGCGGCTTTGGACGCTAATGAAAAACTGTTTTTT.

In this sample, this clonotype turned up many times. CDR3 nucleotide sequence: TGCAGTGCTAGAGGGTACAGGGCGGAGACCCAGTACTTC. It codes for CSARGYRAETQYF. V gene TRBV20-1 combines with J gene TRBJ2-5, with D possibly being TRBD1 (6 bases). CDR3 length equals 13 residues. The V end was cut by 1 base, the J end by 5 bases, with 11 bases between. CDR1 is DFQATT, CDR2 SNEGSKA, per germline (reference sequence).

A few counts support this clonotype. The V call is TRBV27, the J call TRBJ1-5; weak D call: TRBD1 (5 bases). Trimming cost V 4 bases and J 2 bases, with 12 bases left between them. The length of the CDR3 is 15 residues. In germline, CDR1 is MNHEY, CDR2 SMNVEV (reference sequence). The CDR3 DNA follows: TGTGCCAGCAGTTCCCAGGGCTCAGGCAATCAGCCCCAGCATTTT. Its translation is CASSSQGSGNQPQHF.

This clonotype was seen at least ten times. The rearrangement joins TRBV20-1 to TRBJ2-3; TRBD2 aligns across 14 bases. Germline values: CDR1 DFQATT, CDR2 SNEGSKA (reference sequence). After removal of 0 bases from V and 3 bases from J, the junction contained 8 bases not matched to a gene. This CDR3 region has 18 residues. CDR3 nucleotides: TGCAGTGCTAGAGATGAGAGACTAGCGGGAGGGCGGACAGATACGCAGTATTTT. Translated: CSARDERLAGGRTDTQYF.

A word on this clonotype: A much larger clone differs by one base, so this may be a read error. This chain uses TRBV28 with TRBJ1-5, with a weak D call TRBD1 (6 bases). V lost 7 bases and J 5 bases, leaving 12 bases between the germline ends. This CDR3 has 13 residues. The germline V gene has CDR1 MDHEN and CDR2 SYDVKM. The CDR3, as DNA: TGTGCCAGCACCTTAGGACAGTATCAGCCCCAGCATTTT. Its translation: CASTLGQYQPQHF.

This clonotype was found many times. In DNA form, the CDR3 reads TGTGCCAGCAGTGGGGTTTATAGCGGGAGTACCTACAATGAGCAGTTCTTC. It is translated as CASSGVYSGSTYNEQFF. The genes are TRBV2 and TRBJ2-1, with 9 bases identical to TRBD2. The CDR3 has 17 amino acids. With V trimmed by 4 bases and J by 2 bases, 9 bases remained unmatched. CDR1 and CDR2 (germline): SNHLY, FYNNEI.